A single sample gave rise to the 19 T cell receptor beta chains below, sequenced in a study of cytomegalovirus exposure and HLA in healthy donors. Repertoires were generated with immunoSEQ multiplex PCR, while TCRdb's copy carries only in-frame clones and drops some. The sample gives tens of thousands of clones, 90% of which show up once; around 1.1% is in the top ten. Sample: PBMCs. These receptors all stem from a young man in good health and CMV-seronegative.

This clone occurred a few times. The chain employs TRBV6-4 and TRBJ2-3; D is ambiguous. Trimming took 0 bases from V and 3 from J, leaving 4 bases between them. Germline values: CDR1 MRHNA, CDR2 SNTAGT. The CDR3 runs 13 residues. The CDR3 coding sequence is TGTGCCAGCAGTGACTCGGCAACAGATACGCAGTATTTT. Protein product: CASSDSATDTQYF.

This chain connects TRBV2 to TRBJ2-1; D is perhaps TRBD2 (6 bases). From germline, CDR1 is SNHLY and CDR2 FYNNEI. The CDR3 has 11 amino acids. V gave up 8 bases and J gave up 7 bases, with 9 bases separating them. CDR3 in amino acids: CASGLFNEQFF. CDR3 DNA: TGTGCCAGCGGACTATTTAATGAGCAGTTCTTC.

This clone has a single count. The J gene is TRBJ1-1, the V gene TRBV9, with 7 nucleotides matching TRBD1. V was clipped by 2 bases and J by 2 bases; unmatched bases: 15. This CDR3 comprises 18 residues. Germline values: CDR1 SGDLS, CDR2 YYNGEE. CDR3 amino acids: CASSVVEGARGSNTEAFF. CDR3 DNA sequence: TGTGCCAGCAGCGTTGTGGAGGGGGCGCGAGGTAGTAACACTGAAGCTTTCTTT. The whole variable domain, remainder taken from reference TRBV9 and TRBJ1-1, is DSGVTQTPKHLITATGQRVTLRCSPRSGDLSVYWYQQSLDQGLQFLIQYYNGEERAKGNILERFSAQQFPDLHSELNLSSLELGDSALYFCASSVVEGARGSNTEAFFGQGTRLTVV.

The chain uses TRBV5-8 and TRBJ2-3; TRBD2 matches at 10 bases. CDR1 SGHTS and CDR2 YDEGEE come from the germline V gene. The CDR3 consists of 16 residues. The junction had 10 bases not matched to a gene; V was cut back by 4 bases and J by 5 bases. CDR3 in amino acids: CASSRLTSGMRDTQYF. CDR3 coding DNA: TGTGCCAGCAGCCGGCTAACTAGCGGGATGAGAGATACGCAGTATTTT.

The chain carries TRBV6-1 and TRBJ1-5; 11 nucleotides match TRBD1. CDR1 is MNHNS, CDR2 SASEGT, per germline. This CDR3 is 15 amino acids long. The V gene end was trimmed by 9 bases and the J gene end by 6 bases; junction bases not matched to a gene: 10. The CDR3 reads CASLSRTGGFQPQHF. The CDR3 DNA sequence: TGTGCCAGTTTGAGCCGGACAGGGGGCTTTCAGCCCCAGCATTTT.

The chain links TRBV6-1 to TRBJ2-3; 9 nucleotides line up with TRBD2. V was pared by 6 bases and J by 4 bases, with 5 bases of the junction left unmatched. From germline, CDR1 is MNHNS and CDR2 SASEGT. There are 14 residues in the CDR3. CDR3 loop: CASRAGGGSDTQYF. The CDR3 region has the DNA TGTGCCAGCAGAGCGGGAGGTGGGTCAGATACGCAGTATTTT.

For the CDR3, the DNA is TGTGCCAGCTCACCGGGACAGACCTTACATTCGGCGTGGTACTTC. Protein sequence: CASSPGQTLHSAWYF. The chain joins TRBV18 to TRBJ2-7; TRBD1 matches 7 bases. V was clipped by 3 bases and J by 12 bases; unmatched bases: 17. Germline V lookup: CDR1 KGHSH, CDR2 LQKENI. This CDR3 is 15 amino acids long.

The rearrangement links TRBV6-4 to TRBJ2-1; D possibly corresponds to TRBD2 (6 bases). The germline V gene encodes CDR1 MRHNA and CDR2 SNTAGT. This CDR3 contains 16 residues. V lost 0 bases to trimming and J lost 6 bases, with 15 bases between them. The CDR3 region has the DNA TGTGCCAGCAGTGACTCTGGGCAGGAGGGTATCAATGAGCAGTTCTTC. Its translation: CASSDSGQEGINEQFF.

This chain connects TRBV5-6 to TRBJ2-2; possible D gene TRBD1, 6 bases. Looked up from germline, CDR1 is SGHDT and CDR2 is YYEEEE. V lost 3 bases and J 4 bases, leaving 16 bases between the germline ends. The CDR3 consists of 16 residues. CDR3 region: CASSSLQGILTGELFF. The DNA for the CDR3 is TGTGCCAGCAGCTCACTACAGGGAATTCTCACCGGGGAGCTGTTTTTT.

The chain has TRBV27 and TRBJ2-1, with 10 bases matching TRBD2. Trimming removed 3 bases from V and 10 bases from J; junction bases left unmatched: 9. Germline-derived CDR1 and CDR2 are MNHEY and SMNVEV (reference sequence). The CDR3 is 15 residues long. CDR3 in amino acids: CASSFQREGPGEQFF. The CDR3 DNA reads TGTGCCAGCAGTTTCCAGCGGGAGGGCCCAGGAGAGCAGTTCTTC.

V usage is TRBV28 and J usage is TRBJ2-1, with D perhaps matching TRBD2 (7 bases). Per germline, CDR1 MDHEN and CDR2 SYDVKM. V lost 11 bases to trimming and J lost 6 bases, with 20 bases between them. The CDR3 is 14 amino acids. CDR3 in DNA: TGTGCCTTAGGGGGGGGGAGGGGTAGCAATGAGCAGTTCTTC. Translation: CALGGGRGSNEQFF.

CDR3 loop: CAISEQGRGETQYF. The CDR3 DNA follows: TGTGCCATCAGTGAACAGGGGCGCGGGGAGACCCAGTACTTC. This chain connects TRBV10-3 to TRBJ2-5; TRBD1 aligns across 7 bases. V shed 3 bases and J 5 bases; nucleotides not matched to a gene: 6. The CDR3 spans 14 residues. Germline CDR1 and CDR2: ENHRY and SYGVKD.

This clone was observed a single time. V gene TRBV7-9 combines with J gene TRBJ2-7, with D tentatively TRBD2 (5 bases). CDR1 and CDR2 (germline): SEHNR, FQNEAQ (reference sequence). CDR3 length: 14 residues. Trimming cost V 6 bases and J 6 bases, with 18 bases left between them. For the CDR3, the DNA is TGTGCCAGCAGTTATACTGCTGGACTGGCCGAGCAGTACTTC. As protein: CASSYTAGLAEQYF.

J is TRBJ2-1 and V is TRBV7-3, with D perhaps TRBD2 (6 bases). The CDR3 length is 14 residues. V lost 2 bases to trimming and J lost 9 bases, with 14 bases between them. From germline, CDR1 is SGHTA and CDR2 FQGTGA. CDR3 loop: CASSLGSSATEQFF. The CDR3 DNA follows: TGTGCCAGCAGCTTAGGGTCTAGCGCGACTGAGCAGTTCTTC. The entire variable domain, with the rest obtained from reference TRBV7-3 and TRBJ2-1, is as follows: GAGVSQTPSNKVTEKGKYVELRCDPISGHTALYWYRQSLGQGPEFLIYFQGTGAADDSGLPNDRFFAVRPEGSVSTLKIQRTERGDSAVYLCASSLGSSATEQFFGPGTRLTVL.

The chain carries TRBV5-1 and TRBJ2-5; TRBD2 aligns across 11 bases. CDR1 SGHRS and CDR2 YFSETQ come from the germline V gene. The V segment lost 4 bases and the J segment 4 bases; nucleotides outside the gene matches: 6. The CDR3 length is 15 residues. In DNA, the CDR3 is TGCGCCAGCAGCATGGGACTAGCGGTAGGAGAGACCCAGTACTTC. Encoded protein: CASSMGLAVGETQYF.

This rearrangement joins TRBV10-3 to TRBJ2-7, with D possibly being TRBD1 (6 bases). Trimming took 0 bases from V and 5 from J, leaving 14 bases between them. Looked up from germline, CDR1 is ENHRY and CDR2 is SYGVKD. This CDR3 has 15 amino acids. This CDR3 is CAISESDSPYHEQYF. Written as DNA, the CDR3 is TGTGCCATCAGTGAGTCGGACAGCCCGTACCACGAGCAGTACTTC.

V usage is TRBV28 and J usage is TRBJ1-5, with 8 bases lining up with TRBD1. With 7 bases clipped from V and 4 bases from J, the junction kept 6 bases outside the gene matches. The CDR3 is made up of 14 amino acids. The germline V gene has CDR1 MDHEN and CDR2 SYDVKM. CDR3 DNA sequence: TGTGCCAGCACCTACCGACAGGGGAATCAGCCCCAGCATTTT. Its protein is CASTYRQGNQPQHF.

This chain uses TRBV18 with TRBJ2-7, with D possibly TRBD1 on 6 matching bases. CDR1 and CDR2 from the germline V gene are KGHSH and LQKENI. The CDR3 is 14 amino acids. Trimming removed 4 bases from V and 6 bases from J, with 16 bases in between. The CDR3 region is CASSRASGTPEQYF. The CDR3 coding sequence is TGTGCCAGCTCACGAGCTTCCGGGACACCCGAGCAGTACTTC. Full variable domain (rest looked up from reference TRBV18 and TRBJ2-7): NAGVMQNPRHLVRRRGQEARLRCSPMKGHSHVYWYRQLPEEGLKFMVYLQKENIIDESGMPKERFSAEFPKEGPSILRIQQVVRGDSAAYFCASSRASGTPEQYFGPGTRLTVT.

This rearrangement joins TRBV25-1 to TRBJ2-3, with TRBD2 matching 9 bases. The length of the CDR3 is 16 residues. After removal of 5 bases from V and 4 bases from J, the junction contained 10 bases not matched to a gene. The germline CDR1 and CDR2 sequences are MGHDK and SYGVNS. This chain's CDR3 is CASSTHSSGKSDTQYF. As DNA, the CDR3 is TGTGCCAGCAGTACCCACTCTAGCGGGAAGTCAGATACGCAGTATTTT.